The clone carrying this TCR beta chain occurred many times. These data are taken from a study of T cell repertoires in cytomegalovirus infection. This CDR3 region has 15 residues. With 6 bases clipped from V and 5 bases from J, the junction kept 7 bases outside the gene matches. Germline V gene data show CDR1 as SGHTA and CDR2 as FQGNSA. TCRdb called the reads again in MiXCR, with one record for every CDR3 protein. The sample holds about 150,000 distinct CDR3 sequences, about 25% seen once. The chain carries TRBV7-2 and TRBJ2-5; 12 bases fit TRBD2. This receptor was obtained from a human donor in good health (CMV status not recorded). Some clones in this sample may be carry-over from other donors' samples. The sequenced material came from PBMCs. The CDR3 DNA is TGTGCCAGCAGAAAAACCGGGACTAGCGGGGAGACCCAGTACTTC. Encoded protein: CASRKTGTSGETQYF.